The 19 T cell receptor beta chains listed next were all sequenced from one sample in a study of blood T cell repertoires in COVID-19. Assay used: immunoSEQ multiplex PCR; TCRdb lists only in-frame clones, some missing. The table has around 210,000 clones, approximately 85% seen once. Sequencing was performed on peripheral blood. These receptors came from a man aged 45 to 65 with COVID-19, enrolled during active disease.

The chain carries TRBV9 and TRBJ2-7; 7 bases are shared with TRBD1. Trimming removed 4 bases from V and 5 bases from J; junction bases left unmatched: 9. The CDR3 runs 14 residues. Germline V gene lookup returns CDR1 SGDLS and CDR2 YYNGEE. CDR3 in DNA: TGTGCCAGCAGCCCCGTCGACAGGGACAACGAGCAGTACTTC. Its translation: CASSPVDRDNEQYF.

The rearrangement uses TRBV30 and TRBJ1-2; a possible D gene is TRBD1 (6 bases). The CDR3 spans 12 residues. V was pared by 4 bases and J by 5 bases, with 11 bases between. Looked up from germline, CDR1 is GTSNPN and CDR2 is SVGIG (reference sequence). The CDR3 loop is CAWNRAIYGYTF. As DNA, the CDR3 is TGTGCCTGGAACAGGGCAATTTATGGCTACACCTTC.

The chain recombines TRBV10-3 with TRBJ2-2, with TRBD2 identical over 8 bases. This CDR3 has 15 residues. The V gene's germline CDR1 is ENHRY and CDR2 SYGVKD. V lost 6 bases, J lost 7 bases, and 10 bases stayed unmatched. The CDR3 DNA reads TGTGCCATCAGCCCTTCGGGACTAGTGGTCGGGGAGCTGTTTTTT. It translates to CAISPSGLVVGELFF.

The CDR3 DNA reads as TGTGCCAGCAGCCCTGATCGGGGGGTCTCCTACAATGAGCAGTTCTTC. Translated: CASSPDRGVSYNEQFF. The rearrangement links TRBV7-9 to TRBJ2-1; TRBD2 matches 7 bases. Germline lookup yields CDR1 SEHNR and CDR2 FQNEAQ (reference sequence). After removal of 5 bases from V and 0 bases from J, the junction contained 7 bases not matched to a gene. The CDR3 has 16 amino acids. Looking up the rest from reference TRBV7-9 and TRBJ2-1 gives the full variable domain: DTGVSQNPRHKITKRGQNVTFRCDPISEHNRLYWYRQTLGQGPEFLTYFQNEAQLEKSRLLSDRFSAERPKGSFSTLEIQRTEQGDSAMYLCASSPDRGVSYNEQFFGPGTRLTVL.

The gene calls are TRBV28 and TRBJ1-3; tentative D call: TRBD1 (6 bases). Germline V gives CDR1 MDHEN, CDR2 SYDVKM. Trimming removed 5 bases from V and 0 bases from J, with 17 bases in between. This CDR3 spans 17 amino acids. The CDR3 loop is CASSLYRDHYSGNTIYF. CDR3 nucleotides: TGTGCCAGCAGTCTCTACAGGGATCACTACTCTGGAAACACCATATATTTT.

The chain links TRBV5-1 to TRBJ1-5; TRBD1 matches 7 bases. There are 14 residues in the CDR3. Trimming at V came to 2 bases and at J to 2 bases, leaving 1 base not matched to a gene. The germline V gene encodes CDR1 SGHRS and CDR2 YFSETQ. Here the CDR3 reads CASSFTGGNQPQHF. CDR3 bases: TGCGCCAGCAGCTTTACAGGGGGCAATCAGCCCCAGCATTTT.

The chain uses TRBV4-1 and TRBJ2-4, with 8 nucleotides matching TRBD2. The germline V gene has CDR1 MGHRA and CDR2 YSYEKL. V shed 4 bases, J shed 7 bases, and the junction held 3 bases outside the gene matches. CDR3 length: 13 residues. Here the CDR3 reads CASSPGGWNIQYF. DNA of the CDR3: TGCGCCAGCAGCCCGGGAGGGTGGAACATTCAGTACTTC.

V is TRBV28 and J is TRBJ1-1; D not resolved. Germline V lookup: CDR1 MDHEN, CDR2 SYDVKM. The CDR3 sequence is 12 residues long. Trimming cost V 8 bases and J 4 bases, with 11 bases left between them. As DNA, the CDR3 is TGTGCCAGCGGAGGATTGGGCACTGAAGCTTTCTTT. As protein: CASGGLGTEAFF.

The chain has TRBV18 and TRBJ1-1; the match to TRBD1 covers 7 bases. The CDR3 totals 14 residues. Germline V CDR1 and CDR2: KGHSH, LQKENI. Losses at the gene ends were 6 bases for V and 2 bases for J; bases not matched to a gene: 6. The CDR3 here is CASSRDSGNTEAFF. CDR3 coding DNA: TGTGCCAGCTCGCGGGACAGCGGAAACACTGAAGCTTTCTTT. Looking up the rest from reference TRBV18 and TRBJ1-1 gives the full variable domain: NAGVMQNPRHLVRRRGQEARLRCSPMKGHSHVYWYRQLPEEGLKFMVYLQKENIIDESGMPKERFSAEFPKEGPSILRIQQVVRGDSAAYFCASSRDSGNTEAFFGQGTRLTVV.

This chain joins TRBV10-1 and TRBJ2-3, with 7 positions matching TRBD1. V gave up 4 bases and J gave up 1 base; unmatched junction bases: 11. Germline-derived CDR1 and CDR2 are WNHNN and SYGVQD (reference sequence). The CDR3 totals 17 residues. Written as DNA, the CDR3 is TGCGCCAGCAGTGGGGTAGGGACAGAGTTCGGCACAGATACGCAGTATTTT. Amino acids: CASSGVGTEFGTDTQYF.

This clone was recorded a few times. The V gene is TRBV5-8, the J gene TRBJ1-4; D might be TRBD1 (6 bases). V lost 4 bases and J lost 3, with 25 bases in between. CDR3 length: 19 amino acids. Germline V gene lookup returns CDR1 SGHTS and CDR2 YDEGEE. The CDR3 sequence is CASSPPTGGGGGSNEKLFF. The CDR3 DNA follows: TGTGCCAGCAGCCCGCCGACGGGTGGCGGGGGCGGATCTAATGAAAAACTGTTTTTT.

The chain uses TRBV19 and TRBJ2-7; 7 bases are shared with TRBD1. The CDR3 loop spans 13 amino acids. The J segment lost 1 base and the V segment lost 10 bases, leaving 7 bases of the junction unmatched. The germline V gene encodes CDR1 LNHDA and CDR2 SQIVND (reference sequence). The CDR3 sequence is CATAGTVSYEQYF. CDR3 DNA: TGTGCCACTGCCGGGACAGTTTCCTACGAGCAGTACTTC. The full variable domain, completed using reference TRBV19 and TRBJ2-7, is DGGITQSPKYLFRKEGQNVTLSCEQNLNHDAMYWYRQDPGQGLRLIYYSQIVNDFQKGDIAEGYSVSREKKESFPLTVTSAQKNPTAFYLCATAGTVSYEQYFGPGTRLTVT.

The CDR3 region is CASATPSTDTQYF. CDR3 DNA sequence: TGTGCCAGCGCAACTCCTAGCACAGATACGCAGTATTTT. The chain employs TRBV6-6 and TRBJ2-3, with no clear D. Germline CDR1 is MNHNY and CDR2 is SVGAGI (reference sequence). The ends were cut back, 8 bases at V and 0 bases at J, with 9 bases in the middle. The CDR3 is 13 amino acids.

The chain recombines TRBV28 with TRBJ2-7; TRBD2 aligns across 8 bases. The ends lost 1 base at V and 1 base at J; junction bases unmatched: 9. Germline V lookup: CDR1 MDHEN, CDR2 SYDVKM. CDR3 length: 17 residues. This chain's CDR3 is CASSLSEKRGISYEQYF. CDR3 bases: TGTGCCAGCAGTTTATCCGAAAAGCGGGGGATTTCCTACGAGCAGTACTTC. The whole variable domain, remainder taken from reference TRBV28 and TRBJ2-7, is DVKVTQSSRYLVKRTGEKVFLECVQDMDHENMFWYRQDPGLGLRLIYFSYDVKMKEKGDIPEGYSVSREKKERFSLILESASTNQTSMYLCASSLSEKRGISYEQYFGPGTRLTVT.

This clone turned up a few times. V gene TRBV6-6 combines with J gene TRBJ1-2, with D perhaps TRBD1 (5 bases). The V gene's germline CDR1 is MNHNY and CDR2 SVGAGI (reference sequence). CDR3 length: 13 amino acids. Trimming pared 6 bases from V and 2 bases from J, leaving 10 bases between. DNA for the CDR3: TGTGCCAGCAGAGCCGGGGGAAACTATGGCTACACCTTC. It yields the protein CASRAGGNYGYTF.

This clone has more than one count but fewer than ten. The J gene is TRBJ1-1, the V gene TRBV19; a possible D gene is TRBD1 (5 bases). This CDR3 contains 13 residues. V was cut by 2 bases and J by 4 bases, with 8 bases left in between. CDR1 and CDR2 (germline): LNHDA, SQIVND (reference sequence). Written as DNA, the CDR3 is TGTGCCAGTAGTATACGGGGGTTCACTGAAGCTTTCTTT. Translating it yields CASSIRGFTEAFF.

The chain recombines TRBV7-2 with TRBJ1-2, with a weak D call TRBD1 (5 bases). V was shortened by 4 bases and J by 1 base, with 7 bases between the two germline ends. From germline, CDR1 is SGHTA and CDR2 FQGNSA. This CDR3 has 13 amino acids. The CDR3 is CASSSDINYGYTF. The CDR3 coding sequence is TGTGCCAGCAGCTCGGACATTAACTATGGCTACACCTTC. Looking up the rest from reference TRBV7-2 and TRBJ1-2 gives the full variable domain: GAGVSQSPSNKVTEKGKDVELRCDPISGHTALYWYRQSLGQGLEFLIYFQGNSAPDKSGLPSDRFSAERTGGSVSTLTIQRTQQEDSAVYLCASSSDINYGYTFGSGTRLTVV.

This clone was recorded once. One end of the junction is discordant with germline, which a read error may explain. This rearrangement joins TRBV19 to TRBJ1-5; D unclear. CDR3 length equals 14 residues. Germline CDR1 and CDR2: LNHDA and SQIVND (reference sequence). The CDR3 loop reads CASSNIGIRQPQHF. For the CDR3, the DNA is TGTGCCAGTAGTAATATCGGGATTCGTCAGCCGCAGCATTTT.

V gene TRBV7-2 combines with J gene TRBJ1-2; D is undetermined. V was cut by 1 base and J by 6 bases, with 6 bases left in between. Germline V lookup: CDR1 SGHTA, CDR2 FQGNSA. CDR3 length: 12 residues. This chain's CDR3 is CASSLERNGYTF. CDR3 bases: TGTGCCAGCAGCTTAGAGAGAAATGGCTACACCTTC.